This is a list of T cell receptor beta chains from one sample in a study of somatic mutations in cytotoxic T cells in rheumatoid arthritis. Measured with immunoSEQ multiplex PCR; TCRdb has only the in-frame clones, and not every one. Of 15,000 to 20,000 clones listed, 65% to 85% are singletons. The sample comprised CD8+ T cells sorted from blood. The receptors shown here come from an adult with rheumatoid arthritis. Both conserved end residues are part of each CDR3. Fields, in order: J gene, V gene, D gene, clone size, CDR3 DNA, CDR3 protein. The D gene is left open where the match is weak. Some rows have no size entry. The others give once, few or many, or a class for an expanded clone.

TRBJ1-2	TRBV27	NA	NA	TGTGCCAGCAGTTTAGAAGCTAACTATGGCTACACCTTC	CASSLEANYGYTF
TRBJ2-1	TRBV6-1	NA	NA	TGTGCCAGCAGTGAAGAAGACGGCACCTACAATGAGCAGTTCTTC	CASSEEDGTYNEQFF
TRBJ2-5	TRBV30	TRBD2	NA	TGTGCCTGGTTAAGAACTGGACTAGCGGGGGGAGAGACCCAGTACTTC	CAWLRTGLAGGETQYF
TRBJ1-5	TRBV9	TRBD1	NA	TGTGCCAGCAGCGACCGGGACAGTAATCAGCCCCAGCATTTT	CASSDRDSNQPQHF
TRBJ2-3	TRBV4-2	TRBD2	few	TGTGCCAGCAGCCAAGATCTTTGGCGGGGGAGCCACACAGATACGCAGTATTTT	CASSQDLWRGSHTDTQYF
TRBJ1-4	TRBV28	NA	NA	TGTGCCAGCAGTTTATTTACCAGGTCACGGGAACTGTTTTTT	CASSLFTRSRELFF
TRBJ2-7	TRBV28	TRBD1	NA	TGTGCCAGCACCCTCGACAGGGGGGTTTCCTACGAGCAGTACTTC	CASTLDRGVSYEQYF
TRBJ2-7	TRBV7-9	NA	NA	TGTGCCAGCAGCTACCGGGACATATACGAGCAGTACTTC	CASSYRDIYEQYF
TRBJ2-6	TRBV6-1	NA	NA	TGTGCCAGCAGTGAAGAGGGGACCGGGGCCAACGTCCTGACTTTC	CASSEEGTGANVLTF
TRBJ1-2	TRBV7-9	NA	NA	TGTGCCAGCAGCCACATTGGCAGGGACATTAGTGGCTACACCTTC	CASSHIGRDISGYTF
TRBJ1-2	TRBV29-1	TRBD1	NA	TGCAGCGCCCTTACACAGGGGCCGGTAAACTATGGCTACACCTTC	CSALTQGPVNYGYTF
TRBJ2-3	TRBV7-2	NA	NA	TGTGCCAGCAGCTTCCTCCAGACAGGGAGGAGCACAGATACGCAGTATTTT	CASSFLQTGRSTDTQYF
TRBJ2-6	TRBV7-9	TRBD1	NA	TGTGCCAGCAGCGACTCCGGGACAGGGTATAGGGGGGCCAACGTCCTGACTTTC	CASSDSGTGYRGANVLTF
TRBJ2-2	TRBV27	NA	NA	TGTGCCAGCAGTTTATCGTGGAACCCTACGAACACCGGGGAGCTGTTTTTT	CASSLSWNPTNTGELFF
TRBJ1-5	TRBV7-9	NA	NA	TGTGCCAGCAGCACCACGGGGCACCAGCCCCAGCATTTT	CASSTTGHQPQHF
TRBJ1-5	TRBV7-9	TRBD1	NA	TGTGCCAGCAGCTTAGCGACAGGGGGTCAGCCCCAGCATTTT	CASSLATGGQPQHF
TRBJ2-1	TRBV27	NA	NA	TGTGCCAGCAGTTTATTCAATGAGCAGTTCTTC	CASSLFNEQFF
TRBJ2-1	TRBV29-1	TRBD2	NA	TGCAGCGTATCGGGGGGGTCCATAACCTACAATGAGCAGTTCTTC	CSVSGGSITYNEQFF
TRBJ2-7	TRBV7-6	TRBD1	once	TGTGCCAGCAGCAAACGGACAGGCTACGAGCAGTACTTC	CASSKRTGYEQYF
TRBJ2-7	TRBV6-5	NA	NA	TGTGCCAGCAGCAGGGGTGGAGGGGAGCAGTACTTC	CASSRGGGEQYF
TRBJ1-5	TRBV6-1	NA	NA	TGTGCCAGCGCCAGGGATCAGCCCCAGCATTTT	CASARDQPQHF
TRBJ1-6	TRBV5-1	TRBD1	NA	TGCGCCAGCAGCATTGGACAGGGCAATTCACCCCTCCACTTT	CASSIGQGNSPLHF
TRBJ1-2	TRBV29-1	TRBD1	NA	TGCAGCGCCGCGACAGGGGACTATGGCTACACCTTC	CSAATGDYGYTF
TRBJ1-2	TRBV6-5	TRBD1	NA	TGTGCCAGCAGGATTCCCGGGACAGGGGGTGGCTACACCTTC	CASRIPGTGGGYTF
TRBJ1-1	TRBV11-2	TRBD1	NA	TGTGCCAGCAGCTCCTCCGGGACAGGGGACACTGAAGCTTTCTTT	CASSSSGTGDTEAFF
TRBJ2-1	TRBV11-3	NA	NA	TGTGCCAGCAGCTTAGCGGACTACAATGAGCAGTTCTTC	CASSLADYNEQFF
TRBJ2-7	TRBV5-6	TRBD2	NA	TGTGCCAGCAGCCTATGGACTAGCGGATTAGTCTACGAGCAGTACTTC	CASSLWTSGLVYEQYF
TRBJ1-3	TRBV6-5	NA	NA	TGTGCCAGCAGTTACTCTTGGGGGCGAGGAGGAAACACCATATATTTT	CASSYSWGRGGNTIYF
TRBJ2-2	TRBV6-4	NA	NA	TGTGCCAGCAGTGAAGGTGAAGGGAAGAGCACCGGGGAGCTGTTTTTT	CASSEGEGKSTGELFF
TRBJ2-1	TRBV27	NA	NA	TGTGCCAGCGGGACCGACAGGGGCCTGCGGGGGGGCCCCTACAATGAGCAGTTCTTC	CASGTDRGLRGGPYNEQFF
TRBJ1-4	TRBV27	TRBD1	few	TGTGCCAGCAGTTTATCGAAGGAGCCCGGGACAGGGCGGGAAAAACTGTTTTTT	CASSLSKEPGTGREKLFF
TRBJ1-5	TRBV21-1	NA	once	TGTGCCAGCAGCAAGGCCCCGAATCAGCCCCAGCATTTT	CASSKAPNQPQHF
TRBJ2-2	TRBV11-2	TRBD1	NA	TGTGCCAGCAGTAATCAGGGGGCGGGCACCGGGGAGCTGTTTTTT	CASSNQGAGTGELFF
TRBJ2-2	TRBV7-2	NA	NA	TGTGCCAGCAATCATGGTGGGACCGGGGAGCTGTTTTTT	CASNHGGTGELFF
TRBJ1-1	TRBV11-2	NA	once	TGTGCCAGCAGCTTGGGGGGGGGTGAAGCTTTCTTT	CASSLGGGEAFF
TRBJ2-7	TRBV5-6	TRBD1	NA	TGTGCCAGCAGCTTGGGAGGGGGCTCCGGATACGAGCAGTACTTC	CASSLGGGSGYEQYF
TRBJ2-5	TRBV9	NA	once	TGTGCCAGCAGCGTGGGAGAGACCACATCCCAAGAGACCCAGTACTTC	CASSVGETTSQETQYF
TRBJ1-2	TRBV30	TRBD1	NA	TGTGCCTATGGGACAGGGGGCTTGGGCTACACCTTC	CAYGTGGLGYTF
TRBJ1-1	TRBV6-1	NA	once	TGTGCCAGCAGTGAAGGCGACACAATGTTCATGAACACTGAAGCTTTCTTT	CASSEGDTMFMNTEAFF
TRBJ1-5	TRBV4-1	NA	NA	TGCGCCAGCAGCCACTTTCTGGGGGCTCACAATCAGCCCCAGCATTTT	CASSHFLGAHNQPQHF
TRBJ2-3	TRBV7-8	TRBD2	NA	TGTGCCAGCAGTCCACTAGCGGGGAGGACAGATACGCAGTATTTT	CASSPLAGRTDTQYF
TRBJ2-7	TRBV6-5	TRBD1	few	TGTGCCAGCAGTTTCGGGACAGCAAGCTACGAGCAGTACTTC	CASSFGTASYEQYF
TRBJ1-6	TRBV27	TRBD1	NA	TGTGCCAGCAGTACGTCAGGGGGCCTAGCCTATAATTCACCCCTCCACTTT	CASSTSGGLAYNSPLHF
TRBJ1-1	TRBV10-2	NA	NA	TGCGCCAGCAGGGCCGAGAGAAGGGAAGCTTTCTTT	CASRAERREAFF
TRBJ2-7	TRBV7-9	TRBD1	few	TGTGCCAGCAGCCCAGAGACAGGGAGAGACTACGAGCAGTACTTC	CASSPETGRDYEQYF
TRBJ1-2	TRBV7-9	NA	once	TGTGCCGGCAGCCAAGAAACAATAAGGGCCTATGGCTACACCTTC	CAGSQETIRAYGYTF
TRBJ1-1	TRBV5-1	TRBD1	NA	TGCGCCAGCAGCTTGACAGGGGGGGACACTGAAGCTTTCTTT	CASSLTGGDTEAFF
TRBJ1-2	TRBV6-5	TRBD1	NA	TGTGCCAGCAAAACTTCCGGGACAGGGATCGGCTACACCTTC	CASKTSGTGIGYTF
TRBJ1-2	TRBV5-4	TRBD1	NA	TGTGCCAGCAGCTTGGGCAGGGGGTTTAACTATGGCTACACCTTC	CASSLGRGFNYGYTF
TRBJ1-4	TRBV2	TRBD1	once	TGTGCCAGCCGGGACAGGGGGGTCTGGGATGAAAAACTGTTTTTT	CASRDRGVWDEKLFF
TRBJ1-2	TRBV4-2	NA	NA	TGTGCCAGCAGCCAAGATCTTGGGCACAGAGGAGGCTACACCTTC	CASSQDLGHRGGYTF
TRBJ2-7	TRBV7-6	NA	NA	TGTGCCAGCAGCTTGGCCGATTCCTACGAGCAGTACTTC	CASSLADSYEQYF
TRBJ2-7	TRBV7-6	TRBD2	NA	TGTGCCAGCAGCCCTAGCGCGGGAGTGTTAGTATACGAGCAGTACTTC	CASSPSAGVLVYEQYF
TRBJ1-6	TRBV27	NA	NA	TGTGCCAGCAGTCCCGCTGCGGGGGCCTCCTATAATTCACCCCTCCACTTT	CASSPAAGASYNSPLHF
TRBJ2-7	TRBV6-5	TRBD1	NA	TGTGCCAGCAGTAACGGCGGGACAGGGATCGTGGAGCAGTACTTC	CASSNGGTGIVEQYF
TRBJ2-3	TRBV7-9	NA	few	TGTGCCAGCATCGAAGGACGGGGGAAATTGGATACGCAGTATTTT	CASIEGRGKLDTQYF